These T cell receptor beta chains were read from a single sample in a study of blood T cell repertoires in COVID-19. Method: immunoSEQ multiplex PCR; TCRdb's copy keeps in-frame clones and lacks some. The data show about 95,000 clones, with roughly 90% seen just once and under 5.5% held by the top ten. Sequencing was carried out using peripheral blood. Receptors were obtained from a man in his 60s with COVID-19, enrolled during active disease. Both conserved end residues are trimmed from each CDR3. Each record gives: V gene, J gene, CDR3 protein.

TRBV7-3	TRBJ2-1	ASSVGGGSLKYEQF
TRBV7-9	TRBJ2-4	ASSLAVEKAKNIQY
TRBV4-2	TRBJ2-5	ASSQRLAGEETQY
TRBV9	TRBJ1-2	ASSTATGGGGYT
TRBV28	TRBJ1-5	ASVIGQDNQPQH
TRBV30	TRBJ2-7	AWSVGLAGLGSYEQY
TRBV6-6	TRBJ1-2	ASRPSGTGEGYT
TRBV18	TRBJ2-7	ASSPFRDIRTEQY
TRBV5-1	TRBJ1-2	ASSLNGGYGYT
TRBV7-3	TRBJ2-7	ASSDTGTGTYEQY
TRBV9	TRBJ1-6	ASRTGGGPLH
TRBV7-9	TRBJ1-6	ASSLTSSYNSPLH
TRBV14	TRBJ1-6	ASSPGAESPLH
TRBV24-1	TRBJ2-5	ATSDLGDRQETQY
TRBV29-1	TRBJ1-2	SVGMQGSNYGYT
TRBV28	TRBJ2-7	ASTSGGLTYEQY
TRBV5-1	TRBJ1-4	ASSLAGDEEKLF
TRBV3-1/TRBV3-2	TRBJ2-7	ASSQGLAGSYEQY
TRBV3-1/TRBV3-2	TRBJ1-2	ASSLDRGYGYT
TRBV19	TRBJ2-7	ASSQTGELYEQY
TRBV18	TRBJ2-1	ASSSYNEQF